The source of this T cell receptor beta chain is a study of T cells in Graves' hyperthyroidism and ophthalmopathy. Study-wide results and caveats: Model-based prediction identified ophthalmopathy a median 6.5 months prior to its onset.

This clonotype was counted ten times or more. Its target is not known. The CDR3 loop spans 15 amino acids. V was trimmed by 11 bases and J by 0 bases, leaving 18 bases between them. Pregnant or lactating patients were excluded, as were those with uncontrolled infection or other autoimmune disease. Clinical symptoms, serum thyroxine, TRAb, thyroid ultrasound and orbital computed tomography established diagnosis. The blood specimen was taken at initial hyperthyroidism diagnosis, before any ophthalmopathy symptoms. Amplification yielded TCR beta CDR3 regions, with RNA transcripts as the source. The HTBI set primed first-round TCR CDR3 RT-PCR. TCRdb redid the calling of the multiplex PCR reads with MiXCR, one entry per CDR3 protein. Found here are some 600,000 distinct CDR3 sequences, over 11% of them singletons; the top ten hold approximately 5.7%.

This TCR was sampled from a woman in her twenties or thirties with Graves' hyperthyroidism that later progressed to Graves' ophthalmopathy. Sequencing was carried out using blood. This chain connects TRBV12-3 or TRBV12-4 to TRBJ2-3; TRBD1 or TRBD2 may be the D gene (5 bases each). This CDR3 reads CAVGGGTFSTDTQYF. The CDR3 DNA reads TGTGCCGTCGGTGGGGGAACATTCAGCACAGATACGCAGTATTTT.